This T cell receptor (beta chain) was retrieved from a study of long-term antiretroviral therapy in people with HIV. As to this clone: Antigen unknown.

At least one PBMC sample before ART and at least two after were required. The CDR3 sequence is 16 residues long. V was clipped by 1 base and J by 2 bases, with 12 bases between them. Sequencing relied on immunoSEQ assay v3.0, run at survey level. Clones were read by immunoSEQ multiplex PCR, and TCRdb kept only the in-frame ones, dropping some. The sample gives about 31,000 clones, around 75% of which show up once; approximately 3% is in the top ten. Study results and limitations: On ART adherence, viral resistance or therapy changes, no data were available.

The rearrangement uses TRBV6-7 and TRBJ2-1; tentatively, D is TRBD2 (7 bases). TRBV6-7 is recorded as an ORF, its role being uncertain. The sample here was unsorted PBMCs, taken 1.9 years after starting antiretroviral therapy. This sequence was found in a young man with HIV. CDR3 region: CASSYYREGTYNEQFF. CDR3 coding DNA: TGTGCCAGCAGTTACTACAGGGAGGGAACCTACAATGAGCAGTTCTTC.